These 23 T cell receptor beta chains came from one sample sequenced in a study of shared clonotypes between healthy human individuals. Method: immunoSEQ multiplex PCR; TCRdb's copy keeps in-frame clones and lacks some. The sample has more than 2 million clones, approximately 94% seen once. The material sequenced was naive CD4+ T cells sorted from blood. Subset reported: CD45RA+ positively selected. These receptors were obtained from a man between 18 and 35 years old in good health.

This chain connects TRBV6-6 to TRBJ1-5; D possibly corresponds to TRBD1 (6 bases). The CDR3 totals 15 residues. Germline CDR1 reads MNHNY; CDR2 reads SVGAGI (reference sequence). Trimming shortened V by 6 bases and J by 0 bases, and 12 bases separated the two germline ends. DNA for the CDR3: TGTGCCAGCAGACCGACAGGTTCTAGCAATCAGCCCCAGCATTTT. It is translated as CASRPTGSSNQPQHF.

Note on this clone: Other nucleotide sequences from this sample produce the same CDR3. This sequence joins TRBV6-5 and TRBJ2-7; D might be TRBD2 (5 bases). CDR1 MNHEY and CDR2 SVGAGI come from the germline V gene. The CDR3 has 11 amino acids. Deletions cut 8 bases from V and 4 bases from J, with 9 bases between. CDR3 in amino acids: CASGRGYEQYF. The CDR3 nucleotides are TGTGCCAGCGGACGGGGATACGAGCAGTACTTC.

This clone was seen more than once but under ten times. The rearrangement joins TRBV14 to TRBJ2-1; 7 bases are a match to TRBD2. This CDR3 contains 15 residues. The germline V gene has CDR1 SGHDN and CDR2 FVKESK. J gave up 0 bases and V 1 base, and 0 bases lay outside the gene matches. As DNA, the CDR3 is TGTGCCAGCAGCCAAGGCGGGAGCTCCTACAATGAGCAGTTCTTC. This gives the protein CASSQGGSSYNEQFF. The entire variable domain, with the rest obtained from reference TRBV14 and TRBJ2-1, is as follows: EAGVTQFPSHSVIEKGQTVTLRCDPISGHDNLYWYRRVMGKEIKFLLHFVKESKQDESGMPNNRFLAERTGGTYSTLKVQPAELEDSGVYFCASSQGGSSYNEQFFGPGTRLTVL.

This chain connects TRBV28 to TRBJ2-7; weak D call: TRBD2 (6 bases). V lost 6 bases and J 0 bases, leaving 12 bases between the germline ends. Germline V gene lookup returns CDR1 MDHEN and CDR2 SYDVKM. The CDR3 consists of 14 residues. As DNA, the CDR3 is TGTGCCAGCAGGGGGGGACGGACCTCCTACGAGCAGTACTTC. It specifies CASRGGRTSYEQYF.

This clone was picked up one time. This chain links TRBV9 with TRBJ1-1, with TRBD1 matching 7 bases. Per germline, CDR1 SGDLS and CDR2 YYNGEE. The CDR3 loop spans 15 amino acids. With V trimmed by 2 bases and J by 1 base, 5 bases remained unmatched. DNA for the CDR3: TGTGCCAGCAGCGTCGGGGGGACAGCGAACACTGAAGCTTTCTTT. The encoded protein is CASSVGGTANTEAFF.

J is TRBJ1-1 and V is TRBV19, with TRBD1 identical over 7 bases. CDR1 LNHDA and CDR2 SQIVND come from the germline V gene (reference sequence). The CDR3 has 13 residues. After removal of 6 bases from V and 6 bases from J, the junction contained 7 bases not matched to a gene. DNA for the CDR3: TGTGCCAGTAGCCAGGACAGGCCCGCTGAAGCTTTCTTT. Translating it yields CASSQDRPAEAFF.

The rearrangement links TRBV18 to TRBJ1-1; possible D gene TRBD1, 6 bases. CDR3 length equals 13 residues. Between the trimmed V and J ends, which lost 1 base and 5 bases, there was a span of 8 bases. CDR1 is KGHSH and CDR2 is LQKENI in the germline V gene. CDR3 residues: CASSPQGVTEAFF. CDR3 DNA sequence: TGTGCCAGCTCACCACAGGGGGTGACTGAAGCTTTCTTT.

The chain carries TRBV5-8 and TRBJ2-5; D tentatively reads TRBD1 or TRBD2 (5 bases each). In germline, CDR1 is SGHTS, CDR2 YDEGEE. The CDR3 has 13 amino acids. Trimming removed 5 bases from V and 5 bases from J, with 13 bases in between. The CDR3 region is CASRADWGETQYF. The CDR3 coding sequence is TGTGCCAGCAGAGCTGACTGGGGGGAGACCCAGTACTTC. The variable domain in full, completed from reference TRBV5-8 and TRBJ2-5, reads EAGVTQSPTHLIKTRGQQATLRCSPISGHTSVYWYQQALGLGLQFLLWYDEGEERNRGNFPPRFSGRQFPNYSSELNVNALELEDSALYLCASRADWGETQYFGPGTRLLVL.

The rearrangement links TRBV6-1 to TRBJ2-1, with TRBD1 matching 8 bases. The CDR3 length is 13 residues. Germline CDR1 is MNHNS and CDR2 is SASEGT. Germline trimming cut 5 bases from V and 5 bases from J; bases unmatched to any gene: 2. The CDR3 bases are TGTGCCAGCAGTTCGACAGGGGACAATGAGCAGTTCTTC. The encoded protein is CASSSTGDNEQFF.

The gene calls are TRBV6-5 and TRBJ1-2; D not certain. Germline V gene lookup returns CDR1 MNHEY and CDR2 SVGAGI. The length of the CDR3 is 12 residues. The V and J ends lost 5 bases and 8 bases respectively, with 12 bases between them. The CDR3 region is CASSRGDGGYTF. Written as DNA, the CDR3 is TGTGCCAGCAGTCGAGGAGACGGAGGCTACACCTTC.

The chain joins TRBV7-8 to TRBJ2-1, with 10 bases lining up with TRBD2. The CDR3 covers 15 residues. Germline V CDR1 and CDR2: SGHVS, FQNEAQ. J was trimmed by 5 bases and V by 6 bases; bases with no gene match: 7. Here the CDR3 DNA reads TGTGCCAGCAGTCTAGGACTAGCGGCTGACAATGAGCAGTTCTTC. Its protein is CASSLGLAADNEQFF.

This chain connects TRBV2 to TRBJ2-1, with D tentatively TRBD1 (6 bases). Trimming stripped 7 bases from V and 10 bases from J, with 29 bases between. Germline V gives CDR1 SNHLY, CDR2 FYNNEI. This CDR3 spans 17 amino acids. CDR3 protein: CASTDNGQYVLTNEQFF. CDR3 DNA sequence: TGTGCCAGCACTGACAACGGACAGTACGTCCTTACGAACGAGCAGTTCTTC.

Here the CDR3 DNA reads TGTGCCAGCAGTGAATCGGGGGTGTTGGGGAACACTGAAGCTTTCTTT. Its protein is CASSESGVLGNTEAFF. This chain links TRBV25-1 with TRBJ1-1; perhaps TRBD1 as D (5 bases). V was clipped by 1 base and J by 1 base, with 13 bases between them. The CDR3 covers 16 residues. Germline CDR1 is MGHDK and CDR2 is SYGVNS.

This clone was counted only a few times. Other DNA variants within this sample encode the same CDR3. The chain joins TRBV2 to TRBJ1-6; 8 bases match TRBD1. The CDR3 is 14 amino acids. With 6 bases clipped from V and 5 bases from J, the junction kept 3 bases outside the gene matches. Germline values: CDR1 SNHLY, CDR2 FYNNEI. DNA of the CDR3: TGTGCCAGCAGGGGACAGGCGGATAATTCACCCCTCCACTTT. Translated, it gives CASRGQADNSPLHF. The full variable domain, with the rest looked up from reference TRBV2 and TRBJ1-6, is EPEVTQTPSHQVTQMGQEVILRCVPISNHLYFYWYRQILGQKVEFLVSFYNNEISEKSEIFDDQFSVERPDGSNFTLKIRSTKLEDSAMYFCASRGQADNSPLHFGNGTRLTVT.

The V call is TRBV6-5, the J call TRBJ2-1, with D perhaps TRBD2 (7 bases). The germline CDR1 and CDR2 sequences are MNHEY and SVGAGI. CDR3 size: 16 residues. V was clipped by 2 bases and J by 4 bases, with 15 bases between them. CDR3 protein: CASSYRGGGLYNEQFF. The CDR3 bases are TGTGCCAGCAGTTACCGAGGGGGGGGCTTATACAATGAGCAGTTCTTC.

This sequence joins TRBV4-2 and TRBJ1-5; D perhaps matches TRBD1 (5 bases). The V and J ends lost 4 bases and 5 bases respectively, with 15 bases between them. Germline lookup yields CDR1 LGHNA and CDR2 YNFKEQ. The CDR3 covers 15 residues. This chain's CDR3 is CASSRESRGDQPQHF. The DNA for the CDR3 is TGTGCCAGCAGCCGGGAAAGTAGGGGCGATCAGCCCCAGCATTTT.

In regard to this clone: Other DNA sequences in this specimen translate into the identical CDR3. The V gene is TRBV10-3, the J gene TRBJ2-7; D is ambiguous. From germline, CDR1 is ENHRY and CDR2 SYGVKD. V dropped 0 bases and J dropped 4 bases, with 4 bases sitting between them. The CDR3 runs to 12 residues. CDR3 in amino acids: CAISESGYEQYF. The CDR3 DNA sequence: TGTGCCATCAGTGAGTCTGGGTACGAGCAGTACTTC.

The chain couples TRBV11-2 to TRBJ2-5; D ambiguous. V shed 2 bases and J shed 5 bases, with 6 bases lying between them. Germline assignment: CDR1 SGHAT and CDR2 FQNNGV. The CDR3 spans 12 residues. In DNA form, the CDR3 reads TGTGCCAGCAGCTTAATCGGTGAGACCCAGTACTTC. It yields the protein CASSLIGETQYF.

This rearrangement joins TRBV5-6 to TRBJ1-4; D unclear. Germline CDR1 SGHDT, CDR2 YYEEEE. The CDR3 loop spans 16 amino acids. Between the trimmed V and J ends, which lost 1 base and 7 bases, there was a span of 17 bases. The CDR3, as DNA: TGTGCCAGCAGCTTGAGGGATTTGACAAGAAGTGAAAAACTGTTTTTT. Its translation is CASSLRDLTRSEKLFF. The full variable domain, with the rest looked up from reference TRBV5-6 and TRBJ1-4, is DAGVTQSPTHLIKTRGQQVTLRCSPKSGHDTVSWYQQALGQGPQFIFQYYEEEERQRGNFPDRFSGHQFPNYSSELNVNALLLGDSALYLCASSLRDLTRSEKLFFGSGTQLSVL.

This chain joins TRBV9 and TRBJ2-3; D may be TRBD1 or TRBD2 (5 bases each). The CDR3 totals 14 residues. V was cut by 4 bases and J by 4 bases, with 13 bases left in between. CDR1 and CDR2 (germline): SGDLS, YYNGEE. In DNA form, the CDR3 reads TGTGCCAGCAGCACGGGACCCGCGGCAGATACGCAGTATTTT. Translation: CASSTGPAADTQYF.

Comments on this clone: Other DNA sequences in this specimen translate into the identical CDR3. This chain joins TRBV6-1 and TRBJ1-6; possibly TRBD1 for D (5 bases). V lost 2 bases, J lost 10 bases, and 9 bases lay in between. This CDR3 has 13 amino acids. Germline V gives CDR1 MNHNS, CDR2 SASEGT. DNA of the CDR3: TGTGCCAGCAGTGAACAGGGAGGATCACCCCTCCACTTT. This translates into CASSEQGGSPLHF.

The chain links TRBV5-1 to TRBJ2-3; 12 nucleotides match TRBD1. The V gene's germline CDR1 is SGHRS and CDR2 YFSETQ. J was trimmed by 4 bases and V by 5 bases; bases with no gene match: 8. CDR3 size: 16 residues. The CDR3 nucleotides are TGCGCCAGCAGGGGAACCGGGACAGGGGGCGCAGATACGCAGTATTTT. Amino acids: CASRGTGTGGADTQYF.

The chain uses TRBV7-2 and TRBJ2-5; D remains unclear. Germline V lookup: CDR1 SGHTA, CDR2 FQGNSA. This CDR3 spans 13 amino acids. Trimming took off 3 bases at V and 5 bases at J, with 10 bases between the two ends. The CDR3 DNA reads as TGTGCCAGCAGCTTCGTCGCGCAGGAGACCCAGTACTTC. Translated: CASSFVAQETQYF.